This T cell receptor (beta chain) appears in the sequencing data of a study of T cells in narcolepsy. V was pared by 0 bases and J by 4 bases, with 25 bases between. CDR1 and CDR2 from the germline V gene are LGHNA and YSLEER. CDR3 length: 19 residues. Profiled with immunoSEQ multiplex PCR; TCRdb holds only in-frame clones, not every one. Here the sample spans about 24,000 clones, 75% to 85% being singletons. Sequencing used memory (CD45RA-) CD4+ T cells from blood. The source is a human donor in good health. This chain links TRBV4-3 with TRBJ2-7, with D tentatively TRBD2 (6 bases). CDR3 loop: CASSQDSSPGAGPGYEQYF. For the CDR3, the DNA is TGCGCCAGCAGCCAAGACTCTTCTCCGGGAGCCGGTCCTGGGTACGAGCAGTACTTC.